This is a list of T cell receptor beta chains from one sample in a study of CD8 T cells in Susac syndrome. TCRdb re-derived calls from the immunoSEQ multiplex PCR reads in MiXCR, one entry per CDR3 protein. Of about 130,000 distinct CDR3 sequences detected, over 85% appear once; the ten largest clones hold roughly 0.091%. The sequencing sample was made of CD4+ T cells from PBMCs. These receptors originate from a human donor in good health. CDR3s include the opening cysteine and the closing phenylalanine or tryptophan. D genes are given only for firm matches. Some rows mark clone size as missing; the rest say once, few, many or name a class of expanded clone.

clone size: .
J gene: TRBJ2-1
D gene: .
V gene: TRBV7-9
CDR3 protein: CASSLGLRYNEQFF
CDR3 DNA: TGTGCCAGCAGCTTAGGGCTGCGATACAATGAGCAGTTCTTC

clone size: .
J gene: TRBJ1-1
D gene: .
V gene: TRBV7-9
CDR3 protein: CASSLMGLEAFF
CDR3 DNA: TGTGCCAGCAGCTTAATGGGGCTTGAAGCTTTCTTT

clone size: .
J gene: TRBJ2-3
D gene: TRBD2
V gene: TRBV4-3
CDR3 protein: CASSRVGGVTRADTQYF
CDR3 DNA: TGCGCCAGCAGCCGGGTGGGAGGGGTAACAAGAGCAGATACGCAGTATTTT

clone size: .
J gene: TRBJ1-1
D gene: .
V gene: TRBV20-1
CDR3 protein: CSAAGLRWTEAFF
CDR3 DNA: TGCAGTGCCGCGGGACTCCGCTGGACTGAAGCTTTCTTT

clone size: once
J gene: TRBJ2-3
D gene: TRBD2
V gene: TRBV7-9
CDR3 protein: CASSSPSGRSRSTDTQYF
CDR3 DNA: TGTGCCAGCAGCTCTCCTAGCGGGAGATCCCGGAGCACAGATACGCAGTATTTT

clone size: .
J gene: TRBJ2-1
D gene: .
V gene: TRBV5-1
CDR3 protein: CASNLDGVVGNEQFF
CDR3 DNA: TGCGCCAGCAACCTGGACGGGGTAGTGGGCAATGAGCAGTTCTTC

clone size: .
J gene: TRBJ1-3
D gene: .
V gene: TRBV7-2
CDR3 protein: CASSPGGGGSNTIYF
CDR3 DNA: TGTGCCAGCAGCCCTGGGGGGGGCGGCTCGAACACCATATATTTT

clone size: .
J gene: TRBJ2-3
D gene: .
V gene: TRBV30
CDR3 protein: CAWSLRIPDTQYF
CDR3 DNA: TGTGCCTGGAGTTTAAGGATTCCCGATACGCAGTATTTT

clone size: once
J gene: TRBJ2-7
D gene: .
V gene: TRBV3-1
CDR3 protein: CASSHWSVEQYF
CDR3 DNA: TGTGCCAGCAGCCATTGGAGCGTCGAGCAGTACTTC

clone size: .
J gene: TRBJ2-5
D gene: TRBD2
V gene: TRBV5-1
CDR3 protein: CASSGLAGSGETQYF
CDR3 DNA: TGCGCCAGCAGCGGTCTAGCGGGATCGGGGGAGACCCAGTACTTC

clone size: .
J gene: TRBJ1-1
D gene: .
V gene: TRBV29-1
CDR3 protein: CSGYREGNTEAFF
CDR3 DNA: TGCAGCGGGTACAGGGAAGGTAACACTGAAGCTTTCTTT